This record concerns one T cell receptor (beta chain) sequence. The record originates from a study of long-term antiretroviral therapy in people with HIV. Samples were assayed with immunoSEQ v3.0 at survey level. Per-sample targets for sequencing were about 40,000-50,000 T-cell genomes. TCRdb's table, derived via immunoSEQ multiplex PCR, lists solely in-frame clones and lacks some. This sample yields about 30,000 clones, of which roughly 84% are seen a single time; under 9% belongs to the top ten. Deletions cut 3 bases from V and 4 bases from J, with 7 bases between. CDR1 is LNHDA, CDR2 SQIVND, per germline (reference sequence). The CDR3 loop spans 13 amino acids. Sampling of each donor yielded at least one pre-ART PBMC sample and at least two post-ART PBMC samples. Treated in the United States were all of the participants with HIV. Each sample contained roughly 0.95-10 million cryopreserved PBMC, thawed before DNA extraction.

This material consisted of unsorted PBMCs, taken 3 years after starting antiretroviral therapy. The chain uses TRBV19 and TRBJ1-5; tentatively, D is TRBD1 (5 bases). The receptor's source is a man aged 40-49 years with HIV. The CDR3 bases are TGTGCCAGTAGTATGGGGGGAAATCAGCCCCAGCATTTT. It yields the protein CASSMGGNQPQHF. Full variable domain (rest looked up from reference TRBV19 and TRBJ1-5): DGGITQSPKYLFRKEGQNVTLSCEQNLNHDAMYWYRQDPGQGLRLIYYSQIVNDFQKGDIAEGYSVSREKKESFPLTVTSAQKNPTAFYLCASSMGGNQPQHFGDGTRLSIL.